This entry is about one TCR beta chain. This clonotype was picked up many times. Which antigen it targets is not known. Base qualities are not recorded, but no much larger clone differs from it by a single base. This record belongs to a study of tumor-infiltrating lymphocytes in oesophageal squamous cell carcinoma (dated by TCRdb to the mid-2010s). Trimming at the junction amounts to 7 bases on V and 5 bases on J, and the germline ends lie 11 bases apart. The CDR3 sequence holds 12 residues, the cysteine and phenylalanine included. Only the CDR3 portion is preserved as DNA: 36 bases, with reading frame beginning at the first base. The CDR1 and CDR2 encoded by the germline V gene are SNHLY and FYNNEI. To prepare the library, PCR was applied. These reads were obtained on an Illumina HiSeq 2000. TCRdb passed the public sequencing reads through fastp at Q25 and MiXCR, retaining productive beta sequences. CDR3 protein sequences are deduplicated, and each keeps its most common genes and DNA. Present in this sample are some 16,000 distinct CDR3 sequences, around 40% of which were seen just once. Of the sample, roughly 30% is held by the ten largest clones.

The TCR comes from a female donor with esophageal squamous cell carcinoma. The rearrangement joined TRBV2 to TRBJ1-1, with no confident D gene call. The sequenced material came from normal esophageal tissue next to the tumor. Here is the DNA: TGTGCCAGCACCCAGGCCCGGACTGAAGCTTTCTTT. The encoded protein is CASTQARTEAFF.